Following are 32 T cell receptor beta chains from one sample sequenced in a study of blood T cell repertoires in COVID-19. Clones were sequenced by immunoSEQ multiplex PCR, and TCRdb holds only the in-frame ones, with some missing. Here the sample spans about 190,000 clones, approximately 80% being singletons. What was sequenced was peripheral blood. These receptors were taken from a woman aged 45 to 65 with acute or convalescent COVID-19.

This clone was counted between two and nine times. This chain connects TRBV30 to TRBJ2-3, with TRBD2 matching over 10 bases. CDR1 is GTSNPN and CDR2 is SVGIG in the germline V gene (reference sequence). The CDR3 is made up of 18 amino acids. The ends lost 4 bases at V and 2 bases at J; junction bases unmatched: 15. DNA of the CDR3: TGTGCCTGGACCTTCCTAGCGGGAGTAGCCCGCCACACAGATACGCAGTATTTT. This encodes CAWTFLAGVARHTDTQYF. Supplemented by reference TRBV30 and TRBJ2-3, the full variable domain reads SQTIHQWPATLVQPVGSPLSLECTVEGTSNPNLYWYRQAAGRGLQLLFYSVGIGQISSEVPQNLSASRPQDRQFILSSKKLLLSDSGFYLCAWTFLAGVARHTDTQYFGPGTRLTVL.

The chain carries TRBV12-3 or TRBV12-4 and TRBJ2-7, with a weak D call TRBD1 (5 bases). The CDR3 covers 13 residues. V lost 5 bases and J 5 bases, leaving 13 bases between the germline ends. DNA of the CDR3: TGTGCCAGCAGTCTCGAACAGGTGAACGAGCAGTACTTC. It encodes CASSLEQVNEQYF.

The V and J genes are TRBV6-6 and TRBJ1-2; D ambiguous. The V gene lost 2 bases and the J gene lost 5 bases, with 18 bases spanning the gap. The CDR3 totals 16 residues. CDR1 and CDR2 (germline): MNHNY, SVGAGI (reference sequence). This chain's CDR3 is CASSYPNTDVVYGYTF. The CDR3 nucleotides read TGTGCCAGCAGTTACCCAAATACCGATGTAGTGTATGGCTACACCTTC.

The CDR3 DNA is TGTGCCATCTGGGGGGGGTACTCTGGAAACACCATATATTTT. Its translation: CAIWGGYSGNTIYF. V is TRBV10-3 and J is TRBJ1-3, with D tentatively TRBD1 (5 bases). CDR1 is ENHRY, CDR2 SYGVKD, per germline. The CDR3 totals 14 residues. With 8 bases removed from V and 0 bases from J, the gap between germline ends came to 11 bases.

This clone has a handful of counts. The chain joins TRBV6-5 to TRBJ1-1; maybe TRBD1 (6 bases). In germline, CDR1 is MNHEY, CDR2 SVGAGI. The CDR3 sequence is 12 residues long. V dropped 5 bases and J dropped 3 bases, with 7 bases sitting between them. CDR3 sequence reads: CASSRQDTEAFF. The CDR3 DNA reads TGTGCCAGCAGTCGACAGGACACTGAAGCTTTCTTT.

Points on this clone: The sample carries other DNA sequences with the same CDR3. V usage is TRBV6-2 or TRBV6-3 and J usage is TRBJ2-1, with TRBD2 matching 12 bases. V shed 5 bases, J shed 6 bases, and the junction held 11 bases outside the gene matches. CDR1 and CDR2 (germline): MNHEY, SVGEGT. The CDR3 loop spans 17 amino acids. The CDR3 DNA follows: TGTGCCAGCAGTCACCCCTCCTCTAGCGGGAGGGGCAATGAGCAGTTCTTC. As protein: CASSHPSSSGRGNEQFF.

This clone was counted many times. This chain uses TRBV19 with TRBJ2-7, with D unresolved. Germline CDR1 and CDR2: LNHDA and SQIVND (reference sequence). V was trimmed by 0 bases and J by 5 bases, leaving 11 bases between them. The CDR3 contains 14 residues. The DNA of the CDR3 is TGTGCCAGTAGTATAGACCACATATCCAACGAGCAGTACTTC. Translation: CASSIDHISNEQYF. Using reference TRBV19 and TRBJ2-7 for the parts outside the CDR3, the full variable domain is DGGITQSPKYLFRKEGQNVTLSCEQNLNHDAMYWYRQDPGQGLRLIYYSQIVNDFQKGDIAEGYSVSREKKESFPLTVTSAQKNPTAFYLCASSIDHISNEQYFGPGTRLTVT.

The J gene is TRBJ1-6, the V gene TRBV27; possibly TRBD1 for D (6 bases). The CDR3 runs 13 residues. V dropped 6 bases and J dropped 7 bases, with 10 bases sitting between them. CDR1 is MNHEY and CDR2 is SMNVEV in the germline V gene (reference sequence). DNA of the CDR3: TGTGCCAGCAGCCGAACAGGGAATTCACCCCTCCACTTT. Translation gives CASSRTGNSPLHF.

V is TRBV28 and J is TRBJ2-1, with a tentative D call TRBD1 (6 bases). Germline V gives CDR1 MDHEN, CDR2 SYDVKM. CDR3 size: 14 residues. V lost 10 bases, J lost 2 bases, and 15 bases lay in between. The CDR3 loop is CATIRGSAYNEQFF. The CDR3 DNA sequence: TGTGCCACCATAAGGGGGAGCGCCTACAATGAGCAGTTCTTC.

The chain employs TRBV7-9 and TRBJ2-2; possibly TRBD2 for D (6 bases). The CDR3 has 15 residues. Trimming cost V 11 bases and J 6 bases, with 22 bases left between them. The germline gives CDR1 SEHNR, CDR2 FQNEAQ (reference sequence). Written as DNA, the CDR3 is TGTGCCTCTGGGGGGAGGCTTATGGGATCCGGGGAGCTGTTTTTT. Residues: CASGGRLMGSGELFF.

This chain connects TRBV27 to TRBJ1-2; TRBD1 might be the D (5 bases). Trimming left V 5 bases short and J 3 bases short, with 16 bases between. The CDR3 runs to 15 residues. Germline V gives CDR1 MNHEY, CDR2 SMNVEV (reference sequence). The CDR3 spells CASSGLGAEDYGYTF. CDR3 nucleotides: TGTGCCAGCAGTGGATTAGGGGCAGAAGACTATGGCTACACCTTC.

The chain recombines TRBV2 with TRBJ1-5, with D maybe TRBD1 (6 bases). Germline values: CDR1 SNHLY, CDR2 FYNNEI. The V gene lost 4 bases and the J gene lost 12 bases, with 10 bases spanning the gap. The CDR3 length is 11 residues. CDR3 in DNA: TGTGCCAGCAGTGTTACGGGACACCAGCATTTT. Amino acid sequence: CASSVTGHQHF.

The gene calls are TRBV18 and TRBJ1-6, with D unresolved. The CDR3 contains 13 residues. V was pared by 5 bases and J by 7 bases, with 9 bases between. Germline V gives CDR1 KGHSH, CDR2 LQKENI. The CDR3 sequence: CASSCGLNSPLHF. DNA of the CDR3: TGTGCCAGCTCATGCGGGCTGAATTCACCCCTCCACTTT.

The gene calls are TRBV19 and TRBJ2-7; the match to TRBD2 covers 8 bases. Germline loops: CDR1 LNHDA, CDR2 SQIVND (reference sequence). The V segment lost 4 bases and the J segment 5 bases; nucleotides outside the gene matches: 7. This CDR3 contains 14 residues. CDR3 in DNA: TGTGCCAGTAGTAGCGGCGGGAGGCGTCACGAGCAGTACTTC. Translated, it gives CASSSGGRRHEQYF. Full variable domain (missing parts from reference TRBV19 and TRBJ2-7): DGGITQSPKYLFRKEGQNVTLSCEQNLNHDAMYWYRQDPGQGLRLIYYSQIVNDFQKGDIAEGYSVSREKKESFPLTVTSAQKNPTAFYLCASSSGGRRHEQYFGPGTRLTVT.

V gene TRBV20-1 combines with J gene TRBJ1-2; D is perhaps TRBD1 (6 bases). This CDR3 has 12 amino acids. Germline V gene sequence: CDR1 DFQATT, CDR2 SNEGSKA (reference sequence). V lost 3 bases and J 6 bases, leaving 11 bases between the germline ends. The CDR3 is CSASPQGNGYTF. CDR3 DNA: TGCAGTGCTAGTCCACAGGGCAATGGCTACACCTTC.

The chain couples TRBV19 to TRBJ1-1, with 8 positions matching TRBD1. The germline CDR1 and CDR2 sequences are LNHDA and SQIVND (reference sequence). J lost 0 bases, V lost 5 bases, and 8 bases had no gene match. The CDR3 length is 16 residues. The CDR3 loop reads CASSADRAYMNTEAFF. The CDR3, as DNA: TGTGCCAGTAGTGCGGACAGGGCTTACATGAACACTGAAGCTTTCTTT.

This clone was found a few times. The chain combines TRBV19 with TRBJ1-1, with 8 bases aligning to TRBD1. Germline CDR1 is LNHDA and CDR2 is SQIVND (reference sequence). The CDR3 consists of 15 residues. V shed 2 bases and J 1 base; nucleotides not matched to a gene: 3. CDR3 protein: CASSIRGQGNTEAFF. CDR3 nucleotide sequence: TGTGCCAGTAGTATAAGAGGACAGGGGAACACTGAAGCTTTCTTT.

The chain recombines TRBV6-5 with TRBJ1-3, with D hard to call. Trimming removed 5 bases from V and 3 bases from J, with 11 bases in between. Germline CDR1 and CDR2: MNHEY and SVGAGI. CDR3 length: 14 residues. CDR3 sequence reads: CASSLRRLGNTIYF. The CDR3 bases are TGTGCCAGCAGTCTGAGGAGGCTTGGAAACACCATATATTTT.

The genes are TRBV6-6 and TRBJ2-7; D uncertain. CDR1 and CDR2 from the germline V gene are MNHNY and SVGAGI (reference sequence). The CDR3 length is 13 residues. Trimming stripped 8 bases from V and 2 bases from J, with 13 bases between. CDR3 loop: CASFGDLPYEQYF. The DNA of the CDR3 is TGTGCCAGCTTTGGCGACTTACCCTACGAGCAGTACTTC.

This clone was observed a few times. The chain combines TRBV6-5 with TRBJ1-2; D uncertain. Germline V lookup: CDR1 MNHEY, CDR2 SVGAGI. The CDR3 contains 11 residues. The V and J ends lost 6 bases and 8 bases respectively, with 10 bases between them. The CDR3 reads CASRPVGGYTF. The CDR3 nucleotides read TGTGCCAGCAGACCGGTCGGGGGCTACACCTTC.

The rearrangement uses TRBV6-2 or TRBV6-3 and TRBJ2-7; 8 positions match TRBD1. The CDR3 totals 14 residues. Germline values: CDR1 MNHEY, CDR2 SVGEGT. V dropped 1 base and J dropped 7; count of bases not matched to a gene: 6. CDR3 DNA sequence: TGTGCCAGCAGTTACTTGGACAGGGTGAGGGAGCAGTACTTC. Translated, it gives CASSYLDRVREQYF.

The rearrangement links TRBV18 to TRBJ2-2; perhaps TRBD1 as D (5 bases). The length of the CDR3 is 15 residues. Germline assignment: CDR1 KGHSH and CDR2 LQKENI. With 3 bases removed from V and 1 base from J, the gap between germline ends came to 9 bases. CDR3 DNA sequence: TGTGCCAGCTCACCGCCCACAGGGAACACCGGGGAGCTGTTTTTT. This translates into CASSPPTGNTGELFF.

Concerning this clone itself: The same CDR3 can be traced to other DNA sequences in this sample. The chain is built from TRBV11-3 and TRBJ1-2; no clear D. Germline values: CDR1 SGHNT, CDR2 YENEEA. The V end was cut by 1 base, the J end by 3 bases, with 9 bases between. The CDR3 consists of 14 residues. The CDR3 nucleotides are TGTGCCAGCAGCTTAGGGCCTGGAGACTATGGCTACACCTTC. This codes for CASSLGPGDYGYTF.

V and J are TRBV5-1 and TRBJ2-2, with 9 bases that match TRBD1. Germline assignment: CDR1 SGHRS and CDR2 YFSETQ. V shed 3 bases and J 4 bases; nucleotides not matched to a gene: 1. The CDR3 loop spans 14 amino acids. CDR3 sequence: CASSSGQGTGELFF. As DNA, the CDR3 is TGCGCCAGCAGCTCGGGACAGGGCACCGGGGAGCTGTTTTTT.

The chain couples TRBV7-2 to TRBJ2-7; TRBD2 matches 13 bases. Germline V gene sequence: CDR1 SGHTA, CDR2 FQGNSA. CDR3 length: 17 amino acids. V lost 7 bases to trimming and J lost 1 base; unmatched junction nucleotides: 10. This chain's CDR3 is CASTRTSGSGGSYEQYF. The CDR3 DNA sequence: TGTGCCAGCACTAGGACTAGCGGGAGCGGAGGATCCTACGAGCAGTACTTC.

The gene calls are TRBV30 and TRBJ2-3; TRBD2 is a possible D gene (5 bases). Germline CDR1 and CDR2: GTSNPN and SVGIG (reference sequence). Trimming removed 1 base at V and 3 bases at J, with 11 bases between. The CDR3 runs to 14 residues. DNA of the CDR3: TGTGCCTGGAGTGGATATAGCGTTACAGATACGCAGTATTTT. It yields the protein CAWSGYSVTDTQYF.

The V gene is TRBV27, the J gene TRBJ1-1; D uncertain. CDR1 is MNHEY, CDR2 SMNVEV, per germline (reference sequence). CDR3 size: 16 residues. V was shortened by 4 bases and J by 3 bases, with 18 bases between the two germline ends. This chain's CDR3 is CASSSAAAAMDTEAFF. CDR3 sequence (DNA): TGTGCCAGCAGTTCCGCGGCCGCGGCTATGGACACTGAAGCTTTCTTT.

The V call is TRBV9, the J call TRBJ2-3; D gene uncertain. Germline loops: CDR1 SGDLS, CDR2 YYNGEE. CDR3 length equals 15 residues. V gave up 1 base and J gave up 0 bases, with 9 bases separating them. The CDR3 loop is CASSVSVTSTDTQYF. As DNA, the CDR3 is TGTGCCAGCAGCGTATCGGTGACTAGCACAGATACGCAGTATTTT.

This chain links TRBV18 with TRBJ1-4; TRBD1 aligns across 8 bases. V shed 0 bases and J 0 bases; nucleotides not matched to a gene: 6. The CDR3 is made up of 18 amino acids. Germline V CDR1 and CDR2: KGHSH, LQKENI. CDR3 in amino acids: CASSPPNGQGATNEKLFF. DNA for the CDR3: TGTGCCAGCTCACCACCGAACGGACAGGGCGCAACTAATGAAAAACTGTTTTTT.

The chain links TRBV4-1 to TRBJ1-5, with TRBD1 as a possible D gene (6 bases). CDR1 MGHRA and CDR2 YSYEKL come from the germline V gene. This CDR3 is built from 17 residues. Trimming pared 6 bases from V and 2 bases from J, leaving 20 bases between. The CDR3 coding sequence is TGCGCCAGCAGTCCCGGGGGGGGCGCTGAGCGCAATCAGCCCCAGCATTTT. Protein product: CASSPGGGAERNQPQHF.

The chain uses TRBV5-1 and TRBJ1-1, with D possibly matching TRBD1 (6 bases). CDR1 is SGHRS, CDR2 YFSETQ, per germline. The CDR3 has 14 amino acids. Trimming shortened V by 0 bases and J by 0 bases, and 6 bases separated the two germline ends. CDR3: CASSLGQVNTEAFF. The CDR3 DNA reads TGCGCCAGCAGCTTGGGACAGGTGAACACTGAAGCTTTCTTT.

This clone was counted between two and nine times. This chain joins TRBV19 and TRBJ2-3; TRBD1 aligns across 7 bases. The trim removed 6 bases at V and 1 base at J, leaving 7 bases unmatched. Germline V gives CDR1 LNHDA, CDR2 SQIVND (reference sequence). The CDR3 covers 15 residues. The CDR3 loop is CASRVQGSGTDTQYF. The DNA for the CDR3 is TGTGCCAGTAGAGTACAGGGGTCCGGCACAGATACGCAGTATTTT. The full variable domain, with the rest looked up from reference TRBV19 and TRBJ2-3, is DGGITQSPKYLFRKEGQNVTLSCEQNLNHDAMYWYRQDPGQGLRLIYYSQIVNDFQKGDIAEGYSVSREKKESFPLTVTSAQKNPTAFYLCASRVQGSGTDTQYFGPGTRLTVL.